This T cell receptor (beta chain) is from a study of technical replicates of blood from a few donors. Assay used: immunoSEQ multiplex PCR; TCRdb lists only in-frame clones, some missing. The sample consists of about 81,000 clones, 80% to 90% of them appearing once. CDR1 is SGHTA, CDR2 FQGTGA, per germline. The V and J ends lost 4 bases and 5 bases, in that order; junction bases with no gene match: 8. This CDR3 is 15 amino acids long. J is TRBJ2-3 and V is TRBV7-3; the match to TRBD2 covers 8 bases. Sequenced input: PBMCs. The clonotype was recovered from a human donor in good health. Some clones in this sample may be carry-over from other donors' samples. The CDR3 DNA sequence: TGTGCCAGCAGCTCGGTAGGCGGGAGGAGAGATACGCAGTATTTT. It translates to CASSSVGGRRDTQYF.